This T cell receptor beta chain originates from a study of OX40 agonist ivuxolimab in advanced cancers. General study points: At 0.1-3.0 mg/kg, partial responders had clonal expansion among the lowest observed.

Using immunoSEQ multiplex PCR, the repertoire was profiled, and TCRdb retains in-frame clones only, with some absent. The sample includes 20,000 to 30,000 clones, 80% to 90% of them seen just once. Germline CDR1 is SGHNT and CDR2 is YYREEE (reference sequence). Trimming stripped 1 base from V and 7 bases from J, with 12 bases between. The CDR3 runs to 15 residues. Concerning this clone: Its antigen remains unknown.

Blood specimens came from baseline, cycle 4 day 1, and cycle 7 day 1. Source: CD4+ or CD8+ T cells sorted from blood, taken in a trial of the OX40 agonist ivuxolimab. The sequence came from an adult with an advanced solid tumor such as melanoma, head and neck, liver or kidney cancer. The chain employs TRBV5-4 and TRBJ1-6, with D tentatively TRBD1 (5 bases). Here the CDR3 reads CASSLRDGLNSPLHF. The DNA of the CDR3 is TGTGCCAGCAGCTTGAGGGACGGTCTAAATTCACCCCTCCACTTT. The variable domain in full, completed from reference TRBV5-4 and TRBJ1-6, reads ETGVTQSPTHLIKTRGQQVTLRCSSQSGHNTVSWYQQALGQGPQFIFQYYREEENGRGNFPPRFSGLQFPNYSSELNVNALELDDSALYLCASSLRDGLNSPLHFGNGTRLTVT.